This TCR beta chain comes out of a study of OX40 agonist ivuxolimab in advanced cancers. As for the study in general: Prior therapy, whether anti-PD-1, anti-PD-L1 or anti-CTLA-4, was allowed, and 40% had some. Three dose-escalation patients had partial responses: one with hepatocellular carcinoma and two with cutaneous melanoma.

Regarding the study as a whole: Expanded clones tended on average to be more numerous among CD8+ T cells than CD4+. Blood T cells, both CD4+ and CD8+, expanded clonally by week 6 at 0.1 to 3.0 mg/kg.

With respect to this clone: As yet, its antigen is unknown.

Repertoires were generated with immunoSEQ multiplex PCR, while TCRdb's copy carries only in-frame clones and drops some. The sample yields tens of thousands of clones, 70% to 90% seen once. The source material was CD4+ or CD8+ T cells sorted from blood, sampled in a trial of the OX40 agonist ivuxolimab. This clonotype was sampled from an adult with an advanced solid tumor such as melanoma, head and neck, liver or kidney cancer.

The CDR3 bases are TGTGCCAGCTCACCACCAATGGGACAGATTAACCAAGAGACCCAGTACTTC. This translates into CASSPPMGQINQETQYF. This sequence joins TRBV18 and TRBJ2-5; 7 positions agree with TRBD1. Germline lookup yields CDR1 KGHSH and CDR2 LQKENI. The CDR3 runs to 17 residues. V lost 0 bases to trimming and J lost 0 bases; unmatched junction nucleotides: 7.